This TCR beta chain is from a study of CD8 T cells in ankylosing spondylitis. Study observations and caveats: Significantly higher representation of disease-linked clones was reported for matched ankylosing spondylitis synovial fluid.

There are 13 residues in the CDR3. V was shortened by 5 bases and J by 4 bases, with 11 bases between the two germline ends. MiXCR, applied by TCRdb to the 5' RACE reads, yields one record per CDR3 protein. Found here are about 140,000 distinct CDR3 sequences, 30% to 35% of them singletons; the top ten hold 6%. As to this clonotype: Its target is not known.

The source is a male donor with ankylosing spondylitis. Sequenced input: synovial fluid, either unsorted or a sorted T cell fraction (not recorded which). This chain joins TRBV12-3 or TRBV12-4 and TRBJ1-1; D is uncertain. The CDR3, as DNA: TGTGCCAGCAGTCTTAGGCCCTTCACTGAAGCTTTCTTT. This sequence encodes CASSLRPFTEAFF.